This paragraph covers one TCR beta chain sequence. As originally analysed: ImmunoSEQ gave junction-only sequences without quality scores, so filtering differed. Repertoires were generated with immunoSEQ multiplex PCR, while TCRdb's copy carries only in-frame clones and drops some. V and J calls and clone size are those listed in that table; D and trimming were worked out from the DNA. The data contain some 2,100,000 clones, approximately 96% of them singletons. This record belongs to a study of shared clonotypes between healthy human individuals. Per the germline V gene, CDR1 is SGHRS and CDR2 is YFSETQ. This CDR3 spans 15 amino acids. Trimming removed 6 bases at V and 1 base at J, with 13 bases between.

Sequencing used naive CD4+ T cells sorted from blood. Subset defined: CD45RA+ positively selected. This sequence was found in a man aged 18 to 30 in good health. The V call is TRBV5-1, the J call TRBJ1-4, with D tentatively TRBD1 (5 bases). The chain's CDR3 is CASTQQGGTNEKLFF. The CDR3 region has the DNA TGCGCCAGCACCCAGCAGGGTGGAACTAATGAAAAACTGTTTTTT.